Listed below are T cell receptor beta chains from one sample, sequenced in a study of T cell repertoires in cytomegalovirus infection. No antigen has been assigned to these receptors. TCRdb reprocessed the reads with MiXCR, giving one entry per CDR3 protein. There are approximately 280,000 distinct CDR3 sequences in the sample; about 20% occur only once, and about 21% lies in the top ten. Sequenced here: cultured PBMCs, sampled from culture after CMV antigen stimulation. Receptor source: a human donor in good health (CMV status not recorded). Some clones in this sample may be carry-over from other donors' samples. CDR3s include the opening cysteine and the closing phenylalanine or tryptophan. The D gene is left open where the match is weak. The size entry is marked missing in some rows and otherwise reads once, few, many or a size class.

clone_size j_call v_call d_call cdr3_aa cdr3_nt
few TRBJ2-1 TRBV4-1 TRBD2 CASSRLQSGSRHNEQFF TGCGCCAGCAGCCGTCTGCAGAGCGGGAGCCGCCACAATGAGCAGTTCTTC
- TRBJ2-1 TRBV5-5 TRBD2 CASSYTSGSSYNERFF TGTGCCAGCAGCTACACTAGCGGGAGTTCCTACAATGAGCGGTTCTTC
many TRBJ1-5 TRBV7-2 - CASSPGRSYQPQHF TGTGCCAGCAGCCCAGGACGGTCGTATCAGCCCCAGCATTTT
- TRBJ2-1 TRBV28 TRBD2 CASSFPRVAGGLSSYNEQFF TGTGCCAGCAGTTTTCCGCGGGTAGCGGGAGGTCTAAGCTCCTACAATGAGCAGTTCTTC
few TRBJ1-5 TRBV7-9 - CASSLGDRTPDQPQHF TGTGCCAGCAGCTTAGGGGATCGGACGCCTGACCAGCCCCAGCATTTT
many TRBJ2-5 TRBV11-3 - CASSLDGQRQETQYF TGTGCCAGCAGCTTAGATGGACAGAGACAAGAGACCCAGTACTTC
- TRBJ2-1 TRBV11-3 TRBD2 CASSLSTSGSGEQFF TGTGCCAGCAGCTTATCCACTAGCGGGAGCGGTGAGCAGTTCTTC
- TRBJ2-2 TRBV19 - CASSPGPNGGELFF TGTGCCAGTAGTCCGGGACCCAACGGTGGGGAGCTGTTTTTT
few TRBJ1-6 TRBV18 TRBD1 CASSTKTGDRANSPLHF TGTGCCAGCTCTACAAAAACCGGGGACAGGGCTAATTCACCCCTCCACTTT
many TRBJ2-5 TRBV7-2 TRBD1 CASSQTGGRETQYF TGTGCCAGCAGCCAGACAGGGGGCCGAGAGACCCAGTACTTC
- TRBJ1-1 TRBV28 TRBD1 CASSYGQGQKAFF TGTGCCAGCAGTTACGGACAGGGACAAAAAGCTTTCTTT
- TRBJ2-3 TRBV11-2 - CASSLATPTTDTQYF TGTGCCAGCAGCTTAGCTACACCAACCACAGATACGCAGTATTTT
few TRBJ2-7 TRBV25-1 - CATSAYEQYF TGTGCCACCTCGGCCTACGAGCAGTACTTC
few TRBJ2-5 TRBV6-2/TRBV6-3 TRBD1 CASSPPPGGGETQYF TGTGCCAGCAGTCCCCCCCCAGGGGGCGGAGAGACCCAGTACTTC
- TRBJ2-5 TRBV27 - CARGWGPYQETQYF TGTGCCAGGGGGTGGGGACCCTACCAAGAGACCCAGTACTTC
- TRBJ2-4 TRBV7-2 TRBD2 CASSLGAGGQAKNIQYF TGTGCCAGCAGCTTAGGGGCGGGGGGGCAAGCCAAAAACATTCAGTACTTC
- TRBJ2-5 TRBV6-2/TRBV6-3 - CASNLQPVTRETQYF TGTGCCAGCAACCTACAACCAGTGACTAGAGAGACCCAGTACTTC
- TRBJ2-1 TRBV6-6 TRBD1 CASSYSGQERYNEQFF TGTGCCAGCAGTTACTCGGGACAGGAAAGATACAATGAGCAGTTCTTC
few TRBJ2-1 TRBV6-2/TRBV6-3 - CASSYSDSIDEQFF TGTGCCAGCAGTTACTCGGATAGCATAGATGAGCAGTTCTTC
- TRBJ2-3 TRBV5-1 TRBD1 CASSRQGMVIDTQYF TGCGCCAGCAGCCGACAGGGGATGGTGATAGATACGCAGTATTTT
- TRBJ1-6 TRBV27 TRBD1 CASSLYGTGANSPLHF TGTGCCAGCAGTTTATATGGAACAGGGGCCAATTCACCCCTCCACTTT
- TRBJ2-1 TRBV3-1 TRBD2 CASSIAGTSGVNEQFF TGTGCCAGCAGCATAGCCGGGACTAGCGGTGTCAATGAGCAGTTCTTC
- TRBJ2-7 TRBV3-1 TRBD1 CASSQVYRGDYEQYF TGTGCCAGCAGCCAAGTGTACAGGGGCGACTACGAGCAGTACTTC
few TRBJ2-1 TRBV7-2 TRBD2 CASSLAGTSLLNEQFF TGTGCCAGCAGCTTAGCAGGGACTAGTTTACTAAATGAGCAGTTCTTC
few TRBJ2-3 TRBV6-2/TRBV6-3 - CASRGTGRGDTQYF TGTGCCAGCAGGGGTACGGGTAGAGGCGATACGCAGTATTTT
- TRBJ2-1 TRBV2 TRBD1 CAGARDRAVNEQFF TGTGCCGGGGCCCGGGACAGGGCTGTCAATGAGCAGTTCTTC
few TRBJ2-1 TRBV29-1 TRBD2 CSVEDGLADYNEQFF TGCAGCGTTGAAGATGGGCTAGCGGACTACAATGAGCAGTTCTTC
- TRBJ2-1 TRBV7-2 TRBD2 CASSLRTSGYNEQFF TGTGCCAGCAGCTTACGGACTAGCGGCTACAATGAGCAGTTCTTC
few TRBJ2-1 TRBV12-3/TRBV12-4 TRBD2 CASNFLAGGPDEQFF TGTGCCAGCAACTTCCTAGCGGGAGGGCCCGATGAGCAGTTCTTC
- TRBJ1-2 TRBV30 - CAWSEGQFYGYTF TGTGCCTGGAGTGAGGGACAATTCTATGGCTACACCTTC
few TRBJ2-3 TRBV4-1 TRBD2 CASSQELAGGLNTDTQYF TGCGCCAGCAGCCAAGAACTGGCGGGAGGGCTCAACACAGATACGCAGTATTTT
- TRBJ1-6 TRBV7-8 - CASSLGATRNSPLHF TGTGCCAGCAGCTTAGGTGCGACACGTAATTCACCCCTCCACTTT
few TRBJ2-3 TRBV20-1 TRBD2 CSASSSGREADTQYF TGCAGTGCTAGTTCTAGCGGGAGAGAAGCGGATACGCAGTATTTT
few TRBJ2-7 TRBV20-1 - CSAARRDTIYEQYF TGCAGTGCCGCCCGCCGGGACACGATCTACGAGCAGTACTTC